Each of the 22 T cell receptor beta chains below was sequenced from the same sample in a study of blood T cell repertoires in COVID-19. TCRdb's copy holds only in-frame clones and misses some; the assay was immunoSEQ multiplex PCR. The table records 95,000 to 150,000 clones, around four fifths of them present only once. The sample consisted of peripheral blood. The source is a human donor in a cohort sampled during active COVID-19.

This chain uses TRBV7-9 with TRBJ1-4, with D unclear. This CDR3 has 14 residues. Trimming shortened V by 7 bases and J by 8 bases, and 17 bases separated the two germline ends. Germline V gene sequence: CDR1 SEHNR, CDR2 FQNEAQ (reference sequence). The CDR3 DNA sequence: TGTGCCAGCACATATAGCGGTGGAGACGAAAAACTGTTTTTT. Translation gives CASTYSGGDEKLFF.

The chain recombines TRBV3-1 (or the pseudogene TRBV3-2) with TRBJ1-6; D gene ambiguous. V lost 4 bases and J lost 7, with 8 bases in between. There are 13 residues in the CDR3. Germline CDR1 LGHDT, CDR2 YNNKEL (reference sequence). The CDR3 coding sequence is TGTGCCAGCAGCCGCGGCGGGAATTCACCCCTCCACTTT. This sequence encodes CASSRGGNSPLHF.

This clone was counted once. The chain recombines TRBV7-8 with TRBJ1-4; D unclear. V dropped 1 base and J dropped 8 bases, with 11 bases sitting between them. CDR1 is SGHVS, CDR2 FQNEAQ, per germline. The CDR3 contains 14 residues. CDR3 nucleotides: TGTGCCAGCAGCTTAGTCTACCAGCGAGAAAAACTGTTTTTT. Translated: CASSLVYQREKLFF. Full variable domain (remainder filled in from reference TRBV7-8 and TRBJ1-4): GAGVSQSPRYKVAKRGQDVALRCDPISGHVSLFWYQQALGQGPEFLTYFQNEAQLDKSGLPSDRFFAERPEGSVSTLKIQRTQQEDSAVYLCASSLVYQREKLFFGSGTQLSVL.

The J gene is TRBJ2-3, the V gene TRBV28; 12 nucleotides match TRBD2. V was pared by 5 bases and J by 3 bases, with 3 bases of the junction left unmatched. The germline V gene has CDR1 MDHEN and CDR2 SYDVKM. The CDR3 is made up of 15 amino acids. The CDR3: CASSPSGGATDTQYF. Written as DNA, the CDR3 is TGTGCCAGCAGTCCTAGCGGGGGGGCAACAGATACGCAGTATTTT.

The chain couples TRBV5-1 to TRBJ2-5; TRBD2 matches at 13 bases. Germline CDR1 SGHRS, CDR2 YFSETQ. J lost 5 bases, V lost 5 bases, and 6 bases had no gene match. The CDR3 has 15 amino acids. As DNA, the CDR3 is TGCGCCAGCAGACGACTAGCGGGGGGTGAGGAGACCCAGTACTTC. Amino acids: CASRRLAGGEETQYF.

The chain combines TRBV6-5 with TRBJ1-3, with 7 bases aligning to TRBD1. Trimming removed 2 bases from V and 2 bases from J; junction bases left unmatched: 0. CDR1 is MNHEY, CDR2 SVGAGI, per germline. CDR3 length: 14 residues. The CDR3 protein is CASSYRGPGNTIYF. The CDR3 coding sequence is TGTGCCAGCAGTTACAGGGGGCCTGGAAACACCATATATTTT.

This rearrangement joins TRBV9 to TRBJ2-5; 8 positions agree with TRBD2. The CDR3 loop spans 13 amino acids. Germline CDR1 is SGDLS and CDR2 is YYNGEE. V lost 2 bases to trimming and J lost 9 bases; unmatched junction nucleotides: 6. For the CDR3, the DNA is TGTGCCAGCAGCGTTAGCGGGGACACGGCCCAGTACTTC. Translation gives CASSVSGDTAQYF.

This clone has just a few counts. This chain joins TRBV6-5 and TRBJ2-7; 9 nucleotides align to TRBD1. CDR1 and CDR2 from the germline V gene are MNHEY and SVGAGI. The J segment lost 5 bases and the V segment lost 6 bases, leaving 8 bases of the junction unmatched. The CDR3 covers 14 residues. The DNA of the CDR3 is TGTGCCAGCAGAAGACAGGGGGACTTCCACGAGCAGTACTTC. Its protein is CASRRQGDFHEQYF.

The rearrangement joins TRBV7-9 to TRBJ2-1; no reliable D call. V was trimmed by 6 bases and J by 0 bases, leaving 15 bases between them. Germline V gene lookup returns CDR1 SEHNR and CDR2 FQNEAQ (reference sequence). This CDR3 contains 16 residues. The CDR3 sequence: CASSPINGVSYNEQFF. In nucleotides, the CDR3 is TGTGCCAGCAGTCCGATAAACGGTGTCTCCTACAATGAGCAGTTCTTC.

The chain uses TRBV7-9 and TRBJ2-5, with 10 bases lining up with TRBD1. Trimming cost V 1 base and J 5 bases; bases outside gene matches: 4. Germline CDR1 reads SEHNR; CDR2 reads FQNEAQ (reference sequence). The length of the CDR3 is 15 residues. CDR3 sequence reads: CASSLGDRGLETQYF. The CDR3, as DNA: TGTGCCAGCAGCTTAGGGGACAGGGGCCTGGAGACCCAGTACTTC.

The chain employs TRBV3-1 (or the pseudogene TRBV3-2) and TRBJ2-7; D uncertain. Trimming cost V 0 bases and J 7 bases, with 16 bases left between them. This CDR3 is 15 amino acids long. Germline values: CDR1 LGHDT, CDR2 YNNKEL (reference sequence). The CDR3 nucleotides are TGTGCCAGCAGCCAAGAATTCCGCCTAGGTCAGGAGCAGTACTTC. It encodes CASSQEFRLGQEQYF.

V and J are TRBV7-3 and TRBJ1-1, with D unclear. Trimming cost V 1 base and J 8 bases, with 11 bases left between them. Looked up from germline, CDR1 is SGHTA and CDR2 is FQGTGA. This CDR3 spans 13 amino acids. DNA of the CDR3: TGTGCCAGCAGCTTAAGCAACGGAGGGGAAGCTTTCTTT. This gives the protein CASSLSNGGEAFF.

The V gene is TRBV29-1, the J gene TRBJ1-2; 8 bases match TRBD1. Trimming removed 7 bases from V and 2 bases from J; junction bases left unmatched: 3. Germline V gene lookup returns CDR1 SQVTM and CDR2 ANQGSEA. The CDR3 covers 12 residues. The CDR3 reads CSAGQGNYGYTF. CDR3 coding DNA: TGCAGCGCCGGACAGGGAAACTATGGCTACACCTTC.

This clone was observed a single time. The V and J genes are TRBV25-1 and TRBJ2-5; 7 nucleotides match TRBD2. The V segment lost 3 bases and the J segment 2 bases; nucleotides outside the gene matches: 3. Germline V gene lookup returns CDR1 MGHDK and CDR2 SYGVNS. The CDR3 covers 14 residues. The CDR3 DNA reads TGTGCCAGCAGTGACCCCGGGGGGCAAGAGACCCAGTACTTC. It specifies CASSDPGGQETQYF. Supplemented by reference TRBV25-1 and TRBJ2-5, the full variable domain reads EADIYQTPRYLVIGTGKKITLECSQTMGHDKMYWYQQDPGMELHLIHYSYGVNSTEKGDLSSESTVSRIRTEHFPLTLESARPSHTSQYLCASSDPGGQETQYFGPGTRLLVL.

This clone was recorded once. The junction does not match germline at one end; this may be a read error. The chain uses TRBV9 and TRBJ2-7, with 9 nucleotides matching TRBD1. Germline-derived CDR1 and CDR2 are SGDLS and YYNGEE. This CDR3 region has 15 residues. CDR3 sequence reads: CASSVGVEPGRDRAF. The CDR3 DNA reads TGTGCCAGCAGCGTAGGGGTAGAGCCTGGTAGGGACAGGGCTTTT.

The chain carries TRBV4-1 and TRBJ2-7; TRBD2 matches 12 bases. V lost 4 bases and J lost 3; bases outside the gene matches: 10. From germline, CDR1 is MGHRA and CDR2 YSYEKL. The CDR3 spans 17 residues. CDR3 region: CASSPGRLAGVSYEQYF. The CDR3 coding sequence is TGCGCCAGCAGCCCTGGGAGACTAGCGGGAGTTAGCTACGAGCAGTACTTC.

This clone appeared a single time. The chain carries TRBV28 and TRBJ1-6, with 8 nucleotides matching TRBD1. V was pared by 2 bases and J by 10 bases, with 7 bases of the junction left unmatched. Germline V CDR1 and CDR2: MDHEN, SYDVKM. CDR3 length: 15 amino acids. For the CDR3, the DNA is TGTGCCAGCAGTTTAGGAGGACAGGGTGACTCACCCCTCCACTTT. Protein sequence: CASSLGGQGDSPLHF. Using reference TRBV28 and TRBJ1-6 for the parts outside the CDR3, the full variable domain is DVKVTQSSRYLVKRTGEKVFLECVQDMDHENMFWYRQDPGLGLRLIYFSYDVKMKEKGDIPEGYSVSREKKERFSLILESASTNQTSMYLCASSLGGQGDSPLHFGNGTRLTVT.

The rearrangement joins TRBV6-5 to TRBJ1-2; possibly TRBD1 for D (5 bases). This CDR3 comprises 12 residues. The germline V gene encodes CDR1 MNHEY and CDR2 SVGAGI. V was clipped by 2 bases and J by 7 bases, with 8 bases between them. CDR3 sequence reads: CASSYGGFGYTF. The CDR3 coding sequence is TGTGCCAGCAGTTACGGGGGGTTTGGCTACACCTTC.

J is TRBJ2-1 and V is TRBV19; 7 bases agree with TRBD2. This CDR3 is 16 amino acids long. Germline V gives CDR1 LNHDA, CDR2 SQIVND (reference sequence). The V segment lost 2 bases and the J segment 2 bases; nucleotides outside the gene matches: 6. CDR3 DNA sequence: TGTGCCAGTAGTATACGAGCGGGGTTAACCTACAATGAGCAGTTCTTC. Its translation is CASSIRAGLTYNEQFF.

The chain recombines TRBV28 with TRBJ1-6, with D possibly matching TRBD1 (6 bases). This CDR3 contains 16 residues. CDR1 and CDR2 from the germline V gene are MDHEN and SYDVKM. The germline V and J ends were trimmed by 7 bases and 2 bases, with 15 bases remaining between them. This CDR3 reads CASTPQTGPYNSPLHF. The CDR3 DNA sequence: TGTGCCAGCACCCCCCAGACAGGCCCCTATAATTCACCCCTCCACTTT.

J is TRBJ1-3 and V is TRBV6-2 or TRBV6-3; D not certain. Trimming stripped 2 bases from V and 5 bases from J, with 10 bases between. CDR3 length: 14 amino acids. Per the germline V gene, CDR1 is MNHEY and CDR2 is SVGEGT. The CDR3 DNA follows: TGTGCCAGCAGTTACGGAGGCAACCGAAACACCATATATTTT. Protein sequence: CASSYGGNRNTIYF.

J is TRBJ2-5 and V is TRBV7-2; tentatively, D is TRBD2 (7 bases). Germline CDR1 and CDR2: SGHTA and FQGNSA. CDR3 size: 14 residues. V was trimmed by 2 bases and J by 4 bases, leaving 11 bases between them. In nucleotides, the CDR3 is TGTGCCAGCAGCTTACGGGGGGCAGGAGAGACCCAGTACTTC. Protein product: CASSLRGAGETQYF.